This TCR beta chain emerged from a study of response to subunit inactivated influenza vaccine. TCRdb called the RT-PCR reads again in MiXCR, with one record for every CDR3 protein. The repertoire holds 500,000 to 600,000 distinct CDR3 sequences, with roughly 15% as singletons. This clonotype was counted only a few times. Trimming removed 7 bases at V and 6 bases at J, with 21 bases between. This CDR3 has 16 residues. This receptor was obtained from a man aged 50-59 years who received an inactivated influenza vaccine. The sample here was PBMCs from blood, taken 12 days after vaccination. The chain recombines TRBV12-3 or TRBV12-4 with TRBJ2-2; D could derive from TRBD1 or TRBD2 (5 bases each). CDR3 nucleotide sequence: TGTGCCAGCACCGAGGGGACGGCAGGTTGGGCCGGGGAGCTGTTTTTT. The encoded protein is CASTEGTAGWAGELFF.